This T cell receptor (beta chain) is from a study of T cell responses to AZD1222 COVID-19 vaccine. Sequencing was performed with immunoSEQ multiplex PCR; in TCRdb, only in-frame clones are kept and a portion is missing. The table has some 90,000 clones, more than 75% seen once; the top ten hold roughly 5.6%. About this clone: Antigen: not known.

The study, taken as a whole, reports: A reported finding is that nearly half of spike-specific TCRs target unmutated variant regions. Dominant CD4 TCR responses targeted spike regions 160-218 and 743-854. Compared with day 0, the breadth and depth of the Spike-specific TCR repertoire rose significantly after two doses of AZD1222.

CDR3 length: 14 amino acids. V was trimmed by 6 bases and J by 5 bases, leaving 14 bases between them. Looked up from germline, CDR1 is ENHRY and CDR2 is SYGVKD. The sequence was obtained from an adult in good health. The sequenced sample was peripheral blood, obtained on day 0 of MenACWY control vaccination. The chain is built from TRBV10-3 and TRBJ1-5, with D possibly being TRBD1 (5 bases). The CDR3: CAISQNVGDQPQHF. The CDR3 DNA reads TGTGCCATCAGCCAAAACGTAGGGGATCAGCCCCAGCATTTT.